These T cell receptor beta chains were read from a single sample in a study of blood T cell repertoires in COVID-19. Sequencing used immunoSEQ multiplex PCR; TCRdb keeps in-frame clones, though not all of them. This sample has some 270,000 clones, with approximately 89% found just once. Sequenced material: peripheral blood. Every receptor here comes from a woman between 40 and 55 years old who had recovered from COVID-19. The CDR3 runs from the conserved cysteine through the conserved F or W. The D gene is left open where the match is weak. Size is omitted from some rows. Given values are once, few, many or a class for expanded clones.

abundance	d_gene	v_gene	j_gene	CDR3nt	CDR3aa
.	TRBD2	TRBV3-1/TRBV3-2	TRBJ2-2	TGTGCCAGCAGCCTAGGACTAGCGGGGGGGCTATACACCGGGGAGCTGTTTTTT	CASSLGLAGGLYTGELFF
once	.	TRBV28	TRBJ1-2	TGTGCCAGCAGCGGGGAGGGCGGAGCCTATGGCTACACCTTC	CASSGEGGAYGYTF
once	.	TRBV29-1	TRBJ2-5	TGCAGCGTTCTGCAGGCCACAGAGACCCAGTACTTC	CSVLQATETQYF
.	.	TRBV5-1	TRBJ1-1	TGCGCCAGCAGCTTTCAGGGAAGTAACACTGAAGCTTTCTTT	CASSFQGSNTEAFF
.	TRBD2	TRBV7-3	TRBJ2-1	TGTGCCAGCAGCTTCATGCGGGGGAAATACAATGAGCAGTTCTTC	CASSFMRGKYNEQFF
.	.	TRBV2	TRBJ1-2	TGTGCCAGCAGTGTGCAGTATGGCTACACCTTC	CASSVQYGYTF
.	.	TRBV10-3	TRBJ1-2	TGTGCCATCACCATAGGGGGAAGCTATGGCTACACCTTC	CAITIGGSYGYTF
.	.	TRBV10-3	TRBJ2-7	TGTGCCATCAGTGAGTCCAACTACGAGCAGTACTTC	CAISESNYEQYF
.	.	TRBV28	TRBJ1-1	TGTGCCAGCAGTTTAGAGCATGAAGCTTTCTTT	CASSLEHEAFF
once	TRBD1	TRBV6-5	TRBJ1-3	TGTGCCAGCATTAACAGGGGTGGTGGAAACACCATATATTTT	CASINRGGGNTIYF